The source of this T cell receptor beta chain is a study of T cell responses to AZD1222 COVID-19 vaccine. Whether given at about 4 or about 12 weeks, second doses were pooled. This CDR3 spans 17 amino acids. V shed 0 bases and J 5 bases; nucleotides not matched to a gene: 10. CDR1 is SGHVS, CDR2 FQNEAQ, per germline. About this clone: The antigen is not known.

Sequencing used immunoSEQ multiplex PCR; TCRdb keeps in-frame clones, though not all of them. In the table there are 200,000 or so clones, approximately 93% of which are singletons. General study points: White British people made up most donors, females outnumbered males, and clonal diversity was possibly underestimated. Nearly half of unique spike-specific TCRs reportedly avoided B.1.351 and B.1.1.7 mutated regions.

V is TRBV7-8 and J is TRBJ1-5, with 7 bases lining up with TRBD1. This receptor was obtained from an adult who received the AZD1222 COVID-19 vaccine. Specimen: peripheral blood, collected 28 days after the second AZD1222 dose. The CDR3 region has the DNA TGTGCCAGCAGCTTAGCACCCCGGAAGGGGGCAGATCAGCCCCAGCATTTT. Residues: CASSLAPRKGADQPQHF.